This is a list of T cell receptor beta chains from one sample in a study of cytotoxic CD8 clonotypes in ibrutinib-treated CLL. Sequenced by immunoSEQ multiplex PCR; TCRdb stores in-frame clones only, minus some. The profile shows about 50,000 clones, roughly 63% of them singletons. Sequencing was performed on PBMCs, taken after 24 months of ibrutinib treatment. These receptors were taken from a human donor with chronic lymphocytic leukemia. Each CDR3 is given with its conserved first and last residue. D genes are given only for firm matches. Size tells how often a clone was seen (once, few, many) or the class of an expanded clone, and some rows leave it out.

cdr3_length: 17; d_call: TRBD1; clone_size: NA; v_call: TRBV2; j_call: TRBJ1-6; cdr3_aa: CASSGQGGTDNNSPLHF; cdr3_nt: TGTGCCAGCAGTGGACAGGGTGGGACCGATAATAATTCACCCCTCCACTTT
cdr3_length: 17; d_call: NA; clone_size: few; v_call: TRBV21-1; j_call: TRBJ1-2; cdr3_aa: CASSKCSGRRRDYGYTF; cdr3_nt: TGTGCCAGCAGCAAATGCTCCGGGAGGCGGAGAGACTATGGCTACACCTTC
cdr3_length: 10; d_call: NA; clone_size: NA; v_call: TRBV6-4; j_call: TRBJ2-7; cdr3_aa: CASSDSKVVF; cdr3_nt: TGTGCCAGCAGTGACTCGAAAGTGGTCTTC
cdr3_length: 15; d_call: NA; clone_size: NA; v_call: TRBV19; j_call: TRBJ2-5; cdr3_aa: CASSRLGAQQETQYF; cdr3_nt: TGTGCCAGTAGTCGGTTGGGGGCGCAACAAGAGACCCAGTACTTC
cdr3_length: 14; d_call: TRBD2; clone_size: few; v_call: TRBV6-1; j_call: TRBJ2-1; cdr3_aa: CASSISGGATEQFF; cdr3_nt: TGTGCCAGCAGTATTAGCGGGGGGGCCACTGAGCAGTTCTTC
cdr3_length: 14; d_call: TRBD2; clone_size: few; v_call: TRBV5-1; j_call: TRBJ2-1; cdr3_aa: CASSSAGGPIEQFF; cdr3_nt: TGCGCCAGCAGCTCAGCGGGGGGGCCGATTGAGCAGTTCTTC
cdr3_length: 12; d_call: TRBD1; clone_size: few; v_call: TRBV19; j_call: TRBJ1-2; cdr3_aa: CALGDRGHGYTF; cdr3_nt: TGTGCCCTAGGGGACAGGGGGCATGGCTACACCTTC
cdr3_length: 14; d_call: NA; clone_size: few; v_call: TRBV5-8; j_call: TRBJ2-5; cdr3_aa: CASSLNRGGETQYF; cdr3_nt: TGTGCCAGCAGCCTGAACAGGGGAGGCGAGACCCAGTACTTC
cdr3_length: 17; d_call: NA; clone_size: NA; v_call: TRBV2; j_call: TRBJ2-3; cdr3_aa: CASQRGVGSLSEETSYF; cdr3_nt: TGTGCCTCTCAGAGGGGCGTCGGCAGTTTATCCGAAGAGACGTCGTATTTT
cdr3_length: 13; d_call: NA; clone_size: NA; v_call: TRBV27; j_call: TRBJ1-4; cdr3_aa: CASSLRPEEKLFF; cdr3_nt: TGTGCCAGCAGCCTTAGGCCCGAAGAAAAACTGTTTTTT
cdr3_length: 18; d_call: NA; clone_size: few; v_call: TRBV25-1; j_call: TRBJ1-2; cdr3_aa: CASSEREGAGTSVYGYTF; cdr3_nt: TGTGCCAGCAGTGAAAGGGAAGGGGCAGGGACTTCTGTCTATGGCTACACCTTC
cdr3_length: 13; d_call: NA; clone_size: NA; v_call: TRBV6-1; j_call: TRBJ1-2; cdr3_aa: CASSTPYPPGYTF; cdr3_nt: TGTGCCAGCAGTACCCCGTACCCACCCGGCTACACCTTC
cdr3_length: 15; d_call: NA; clone_size: few; v_call: TRBV15; j_call: TRBJ2-4; cdr3_aa: CATSRDQRGMDIQYF; cdr3_nt: TGTGCCACCAGCAGAGATCAACGGGGTATGGACATTCAGTACTTC
cdr3_length: 13; d_call: NA; clone_size: NA; v_call: TRBV5-6; j_call: TRBJ2-7; cdr3_aa: CASSPIFSYEQYF; cdr3_nt: TGTGCCAGCAGCCCGATATTCTCCTACGAGCAGTACTTC
cdr3_length: 13; d_call: TRBD1; clone_size: few; v_call: TRBV27; j_call: TRBJ2-7; cdr3_aa: CASSSTGSWEQYF; cdr3_nt: TGTGCCAGCAGCTCGACAGGGTCGTGGGAGCAGTACTTC
cdr3_length: 11; d_call: NA; clone_size: NA; v_call: TRBV2; j_call: TRBJ2-7; cdr3_aa: CASSGGEKQYF; cdr3_nt: TGTGCCAGCAGTGGGGGGGAGAAGCAGTACTTC
cdr3_length: 14; d_call: TRBD2; clone_size: few; v_call: TRBV11-3; j_call: TRBJ2-3; cdr3_aa: CASSLGTSGDTQYF; cdr3_nt: TGTGCCAGCAGCCTCGGGACTAGCGGGGATACGCAGTATTTT
cdr3_length: 14; d_call: TRBD2; clone_size: few; v_call: TRBV11-2; j_call: TRBJ2-3; cdr3_aa: CASSSRGDADTQYF; cdr3_nt: TGTGCCAGCAGCTCCCGGGGGGACGCAGATACGCAGTATTTT
cdr3_length: 15; d_call: TRBD2; clone_size: few; v_call: TRBV11-2; j_call: TRBJ2-7; cdr3_aa: CASSLGGGGSYEQYF; cdr3_nt: TGTGCCAGCAGCTTAGGGGGCGGGGGCTCCTACGAGCAGTACTTC
cdr3_length: 15; d_call: NA; clone_size: NA; v_call: TRBV5-1; j_call: TRBJ2-3; cdr3_aa: CASSLFGGSTDTQYF; cdr3_nt: TGCGCCAGCAGCTTGTTCGGCGGTAGCACAGATACGCAGTATTTT
cdr3_length: 16; d_call: NA; clone_size: many; v_call: TRBV9; j_call: TRBJ2-7; cdr3_aa: CASSPRVETRGSEQYF; cdr3_nt: TGTGCCAGCAGCCCCCGAGTGGAGACCCGGGGGTCCGAGCAGTACTTC
cdr3_length: 14; d_call: TRBD1; clone_size: NA; v_call: TRBV6-6; j_call: TRBJ1-4; cdr3_aa: CASRNGQVNEKLFF; cdr3_nt: TGTGCCAGCCGTAACGGACAGGTCAATGAAAAACTGTTTTTT
cdr3_length: 15; d_call: NA; clone_size: NA; v_call: TRBV11-1; j_call: TRBJ1-6; cdr3_aa: CASSLSGKKYSPLHF; cdr3_nt: TGTGCCAGCAGCTTGTCAGGGAAGAAGTATTCACCCCTCCACTTT
cdr3_length: 14; d_call: NA; clone_size: NA; v_call: TRBV11-1; j_call: TRBJ1-6; cdr3_aa: CASSFLGGEAPLHF; cdr3_nt: TGTGCCAGCAGCTTTTTGGGAGGGGAGGCACCCCTCCACTTT
cdr3_length: 14; d_call: NA; clone_size: NA; v_call: TRBV14; j_call: TRBJ2-1; cdr3_aa: CASSLRQKRNEQFF; cdr3_nt: TGTGCCAGCAGCCTGAGACAGAAGAGGAATGAGCAGTTCTTC
cdr3_length: 14; d_call: TRBD1; clone_size: few; v_call: TRBV13; j_call: TRBJ2-7; cdr3_aa: CASSTSGTVYEQYF; cdr3_nt: TGTGCCAGCAGCACGTCCGGGACAGTCTACGAGCAGTACTTC
cdr3_length: 13; d_call: NA; clone_size: few; v_call: TRBV6-6; j_call: TRBJ1-1; cdr3_aa: CASSHQRNTEAFF; cdr3_nt: TGTGCCAGCAGCCATCAAAGGAACACTGAAGCTTTCTTT
cdr3_length: 19; d_call: NA; clone_size: NA; v_call: TRBV7-6; j_call: TRBJ2-3; cdr3_aa: CASSLLGGGASEGTDTQYF; cdr3_nt: TGTGCCAGCAGCTTATTAGGTGGGGGGGCTTCTGAGGGCACAGATACGCAGTATTTT
cdr3_length: 16; d_call: NA; clone_size: NA; v_call: TRBV2; j_call: TRBJ1-6; cdr3_aa: CASSPGDGSYNSPLHF; cdr3_nt: TGTGCCAGCAGTCCGGGGGACGGCTCCTATAATTCACCCCTCCACTTT
cdr3_length: 12; d_call: NA; clone_size: few; v_call: TRBV29-1; j_call: TRBJ1-2; cdr3_aa: CSVVQGFEGYTF; cdr3_nt: TGCAGCGTTGTCCAGGGTTTCGAAGGCTACACCTTC
cdr3_length: 13; d_call: NA; clone_size: few; v_call: TRBV6-1; j_call: TRBJ2-7; cdr3_aa: CASSGSLFYEQYF; cdr3_nt: TGTGCCAGCAGCGGCAGTCTCTTCTACGAGCAGTACTTC
cdr3_length: 15; d_call: TRBD1; clone_size: NA; v_call: TRBV7-9; j_call: TRBJ2-3; cdr3_aa: CASSWAQGAGDTQYF; cdr3_nt: TGTGCCAGCAGCTGGGCCCAGGGGGCGGGGGATACGCAGTATTTT
cdr3_length: 14; d_call: TRBD1; clone_size: few; v_call: TRBV2; j_call: TRBJ1-2; cdr3_aa: CASSESGQGASYTF; cdr3_nt: TGTGCCAGCAGTGAATCAGGTCAGGGGGCTAGCTACACCTTC
cdr3_length: 15; d_call: NA; clone_size: NA; v_call: TRBV5-1; j_call: TRBJ2-7; cdr3_aa: CASSLQRASTYEQYF; cdr3_nt: TGCGCCAGCAGCTTGCAGAGGGCCTCTACCTACGAGCAGTACTTC
cdr3_length: 16; d_call: NA; clone_size: NA; v_call: TRBV7-9; j_call: TRBJ1-5; cdr3_aa: CASGPGGANSNQPQHF; cdr3_nt: TGTGCCAGTGGGCCGGGGGGCGCAAATAGCAATCAGCCCCAGCATTTT
cdr3_length: 15; d_call: TRBD2; clone_size: NA; v_call: TRBV5-6; j_call: TRBJ2-5; cdr3_aa: CASSLRAGVQETQYF; cdr3_nt: TGTGCCAGCAGCTTGAGGGCGGGGGTTCAAGAGACCCAGTACTTC
cdr3_length: 15; d_call: NA; clone_size: NA; v_call: TRBV5-4; j_call: TRBJ2-1; cdr3_aa: CASSTKKNSYNEQFF; cdr3_nt: TGTGCCAGCAGCACAAAAAAGAACTCCTACAATGAGCAGTTCTTC
cdr3_length: 14; d_call: NA; clone_size: NA; v_call: TRBV5-1; j_call: TRBJ2-3; cdr3_aa: CASSSTGTADTQYF; cdr3_nt: TGCGCCAGCAGCTCGACGGGAACTGCAGATACGCAGTATTTT
cdr3_length: 14; d_call: TRBD1; clone_size: NA; v_call: TRBV19; j_call: TRBJ2-7; cdr3_aa: CASSIAGTGSEQYF; cdr3_nt: TGTGCCAGTAGTATAGCCGGGACAGGGAGCGAGCAGTACTTC
cdr3_length: 13; d_call: NA; clone_size: NA; v_call: TRBV5-1; j_call: TRBJ1-1; cdr3_aa: CASRLGENTEAFF; cdr3_nt: TGCGCCAGCAGGTTGGGAGAAAACACTGAAGCTTTCTTT
cdr3_length: 16; d_call: TRBD2; clone_size: NA; v_call: TRBV9; j_call: TRBJ2-3; cdr3_aa: CASSVIASGVTDTQYF; cdr3_nt: TGTGCCAGCAGCGTAATTGCTAGCGGGGTAACAGATACGCAGTATTTT
cdr3_length: 14; d_call: NA; clone_size: NA; v_call: TRBV14; j_call: TRBJ1-2; cdr3_aa: CASSLDRTFGAYTF; cdr3_nt: TGTGCCAGCAGCCTTGATCGGACATTTGGGGCCTACACCTTC
cdr3_length: 15; d_call: NA; clone_size: NA; v_call: TRBV2; j_call: TRBJ2-3; cdr3_aa: CASSAQSGSTDTQYF; cdr3_nt: TGTGCCAGCAGTGCCCAGAGCGGAAGCACAGATACGCAGTATTTT
cdr3_length: 13; d_call: NA; clone_size: NA; v_call: TRBV27; j_call: TRBJ1-1; cdr3_aa: CASSLAMNTEAFF; cdr3_nt: TGTGCCAGCAGTTTAGCTATGAACACTGAAGCTTTCTTT
cdr3_length: 16; d_call: TRBD2; clone_size: NA; v_call: TRBV10-3; j_call: TRBJ2-3; cdr3_aa: CAIKVTSGGVTDTQYF; cdr3_nt: TGTGCCATCAAAGTGACTAGCGGGGGGGTAACAGATACGCAGTATTTT
cdr3_length: 14; d_call: NA; clone_size: NA; v_call: TRBV4-1; j_call: TRBJ1-1; cdr3_aa: CASSQDLRGWEAFF; cdr3_nt: TGCGCCAGCAGCCAAGACCTCCGGGGGTGGGAAGCTTTCTTT
cdr3_length: 14; d_call: NA; clone_size: few; v_call: TRBV5-1; j_call: TRBJ1-3; cdr3_aa: CASSLAGTGNTIYF; cdr3_nt: TGCGCCAGCAGCTTGGCGGGGACTGGAAACACCATATATTTT
cdr3_length: 16; d_call: TRBD2; clone_size: few; v_call: TRBV2; j_call: TRBJ2-4; cdr3_aa: CASSERTSGVQNIQYF; cdr3_nt: TGTGCCAGCAGTGAAAGGACTAGCGGGGTCCAAAACATTCAGTACTTC
cdr3_length: 16; d_call: TRBD1; clone_size: once; v_call: TRBV15; j_call: TRBJ1-5; cdr3_aa: CATSRVGTGVNQPQHF; cdr3_nt: TGTGCCACCAGCAGAGTCGGGACAGGGGTCAATCAGCCCCAGCATTTT
cdr3_length: 14; d_call: NA; clone_size: few; v_call: TRBV6-5; j_call: TRBJ1-2; cdr3_aa: CASSSPGIRSGYTF; cdr3_nt: TGTGCCAGCAGTTCTCCTGGGATAAGAAGTGGCTACACCTTC
cdr3_length: 15; d_call: TRBD1; clone_size: few; v_call: TRBV25-1; j_call: TRBJ1-2; cdr3_aa: CASSDRDSFNYGYTF; cdr3_nt: TGTGCCAGCAGTGATCGGGACAGCTTCAACTATGGCTACACCTTC